This T cell receptor beta chain was captured in a study of shared clonotypes between healthy human individuals. Study results and limitations: Apart from blood, nothing was sampled; tissue repertoires likely differ.

For this clone: Its antigen is not identified.

This table comes from immunoSEQ multiplex PCR, and its TCRdb copy is limited to in-frame clones, with some not included. This sample has roughly 1,100,000 clones, with around 75% found just once. Germline CDR1 and CDR2: SGHTA and FQGNSA. The germline V and J ends were trimmed by 8 bases and 5 bases, with 12 bases remaining between them. This CDR3 comprises 12 residues. The sequence was collected from a man between 18 and 29 years old in good health. The chain couples TRBV7-2 to TRBJ2-5, with D uncertain. The sequencing sample was made of memory CD4+ T cells sorted from blood. Subset: CD45RA-negative fraction. CDR3 nucleotide sequence: TGTGCCAGCTCCTTATTTTCGGAGACCCAGTACTTC. Translated: CASSLFSETQYF.